This T cell receptor beta chain was found in a study of shared clonotypes between healthy human individuals. Overall study: A couple of female and a few male donors aged 18 to 49 were enrolled.

In regard to this clone: The antigen remains undetermined.

Original analysis: In the immunoSEQ data, sequences were junction-only and lacked quality scores, so filtering differed. Sequenced by immunoSEQ multiplex PCR; TCRdb stores in-frame clones only, minus some. The V and J calls and clone size are taken from that table; D and trimming were inferred from the DNA. Of about 2.3 million clones listed, 85% to 95% are singletons. Germline V gene sequence: CDR1 MNHEY, CDR2 SVGAGI. The CDR3 spans 15 residues. V trimming: 0 bases; J trimming: 3 bases; junction bases outside the gene matches: 2. Findings and caveats of the study: Larger estimated richness was generally seen in naive subsets than in memory subsets. It was anticipated that sequencing depth would influence how many clonotypes donors shared.

The rearrangement uses TRBV6-5 and TRBJ2-3; 8 positions agree with TRBD1. This sequence originates from a man aged 18 to 29 in good health. Some clones in this sample may be carry-over from other donors' samples. The sequenced material came from naive CD4+ T cells from PBMCs. Subset of the sample: CD45RA+ positively selected. The chain's CDR3 is CASSYSTGETDTQYF. In nucleotides, the CDR3 is TGTGCCAGCAGTTACTCGACAGGGGAGACAGATACGCAGTATTTT.